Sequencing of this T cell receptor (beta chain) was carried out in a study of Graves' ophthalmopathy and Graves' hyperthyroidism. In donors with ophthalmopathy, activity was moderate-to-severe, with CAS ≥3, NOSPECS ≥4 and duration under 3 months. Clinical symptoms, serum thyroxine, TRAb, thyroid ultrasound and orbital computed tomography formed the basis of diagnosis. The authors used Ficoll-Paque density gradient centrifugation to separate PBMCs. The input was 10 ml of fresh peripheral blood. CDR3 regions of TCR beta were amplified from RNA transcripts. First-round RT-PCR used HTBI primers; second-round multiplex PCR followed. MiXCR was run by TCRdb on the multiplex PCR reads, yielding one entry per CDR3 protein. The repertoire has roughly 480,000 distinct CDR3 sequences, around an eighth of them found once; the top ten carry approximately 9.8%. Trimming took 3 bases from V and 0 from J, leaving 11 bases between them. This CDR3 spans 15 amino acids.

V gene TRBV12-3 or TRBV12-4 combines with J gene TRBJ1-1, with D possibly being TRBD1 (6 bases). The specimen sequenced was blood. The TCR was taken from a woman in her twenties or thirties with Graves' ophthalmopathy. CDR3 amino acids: CASSFRPGVNTEAFF. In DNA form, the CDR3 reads TGTGCCAGCAGTTTCCGGCCAGGGGTGAACACTGAAGCTTTCTTT.